This T cell receptor beta chain was profiled in a study of PD-1 blockade in classical Hodgkin lymphoma. Study-wide results and caveats: Exclusion was the outcome for patients who began nivolumab under 1 year after ASCT. Newly diagnosed and completely responding patients shared comparable baseline diversity. Relapsed/refractory patients reportedly had lower baseline diversity than newly diagnosed patients.

Germline CDR1 reads MNHNS; CDR2 reads SASEGT. Trimming took off 9 bases at V and 8 bases at J, with 20 bases between the two ends. The CDR3 extends over 14 amino acids. This clone was observed once. What it binds is unknown. Indicated time point: cycle 4 day 1 (C4D1), after less than 7 weeks of nivolumab. After autologous stem cell transplantation all patients relapsed, and prior brentuximab vedotin exposure differed between cohorts. Libraries were prepared by immunoSEQ multiplex PCR; TCRdb keeps only in-frame clonotypes and omits some of them. The sample carries fewer than 100,000 clones, just over 90% recorded once.

The sequences come from peripheral blood mononuclear cells (PBMCs), collected before the fourth cycle of nivolumab. The chain links TRBV6-1 to TRBJ2-1, with a weak D call TRBD2 (5 bases). The clonotype was recovered from a human donor with classical Hodgkin lymphoma. The CDR3 loop is CASPYQEGSDEQFF. The CDR3, as DNA: TGTGCCAGTCCGTATCAAGAAGGGAGCGATGAGCAGTTCTTC.